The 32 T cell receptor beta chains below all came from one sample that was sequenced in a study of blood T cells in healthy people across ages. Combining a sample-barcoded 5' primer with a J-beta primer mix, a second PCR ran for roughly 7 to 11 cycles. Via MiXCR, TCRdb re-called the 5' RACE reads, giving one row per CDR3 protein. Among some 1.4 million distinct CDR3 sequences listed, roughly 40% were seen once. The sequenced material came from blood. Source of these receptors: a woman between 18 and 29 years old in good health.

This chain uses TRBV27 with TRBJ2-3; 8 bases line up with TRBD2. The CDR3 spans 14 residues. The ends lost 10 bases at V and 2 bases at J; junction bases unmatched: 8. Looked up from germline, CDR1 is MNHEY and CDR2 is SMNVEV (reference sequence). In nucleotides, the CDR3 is TGTGCCACGACGGGGGGGCGGAACACAGATACGCAGTATTTT. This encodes CATTGGRNTDTQYF.

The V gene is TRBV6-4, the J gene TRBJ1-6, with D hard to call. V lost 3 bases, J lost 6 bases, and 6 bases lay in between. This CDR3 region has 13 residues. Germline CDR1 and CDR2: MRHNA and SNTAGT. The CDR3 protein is CASSEELNSPLHF. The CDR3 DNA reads TGTGCCAGCAGTGAGGAGCTTAATTCACCCCTCCACTTT.

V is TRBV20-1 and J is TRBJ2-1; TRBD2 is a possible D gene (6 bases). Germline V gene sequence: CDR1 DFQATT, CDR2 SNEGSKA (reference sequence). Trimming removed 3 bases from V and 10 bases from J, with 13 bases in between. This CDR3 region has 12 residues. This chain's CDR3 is CSARGRRGEQFF. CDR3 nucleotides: TGCAGTGCTAGGGGACGGCGGGGAGAGCAGTTCTTC.

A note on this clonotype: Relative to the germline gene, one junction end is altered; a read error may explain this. The CDR3 loop is CASSSFPPGGTGAFF. CDR3 DNA: TGTGCCAGCAGCTCATTCCCCCCAGGGGGCACTGGAGCTTTCTTT. V gene TRBV7-2 combines with J gene TRBJ1-1, with TRBD1 matching over 8 bases. CDR3 size: 15 residues. The V gene's germline CDR1 is SGHTA and CDR2 FQGNSA.

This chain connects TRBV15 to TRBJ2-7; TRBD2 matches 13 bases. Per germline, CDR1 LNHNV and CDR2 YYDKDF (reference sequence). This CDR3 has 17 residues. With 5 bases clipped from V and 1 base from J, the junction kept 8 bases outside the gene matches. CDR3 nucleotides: TGTGCCACCAGCCTGACTCCGGGACTAGCGGGGTCCTACGAGCAGTACTTC. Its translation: CATSLTPGLAGSYEQYF.

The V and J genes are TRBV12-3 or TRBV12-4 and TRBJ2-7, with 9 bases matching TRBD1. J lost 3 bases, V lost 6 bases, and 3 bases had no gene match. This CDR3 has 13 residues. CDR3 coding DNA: TGTGCCAGCAGAGGGACAGGGTACTACGAGCAGTACTTC. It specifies CASRGTGYYEQYF.

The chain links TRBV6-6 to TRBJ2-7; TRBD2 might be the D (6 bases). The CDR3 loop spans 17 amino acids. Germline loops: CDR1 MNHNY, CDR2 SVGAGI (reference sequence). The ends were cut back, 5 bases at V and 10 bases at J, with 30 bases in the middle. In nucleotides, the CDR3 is TGTGCCAGCAGTCACCTTTATAGCGGCCCCCCCAAGACTGACCAGTACTTC. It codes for CASSHLYSGPPKTDQYF.

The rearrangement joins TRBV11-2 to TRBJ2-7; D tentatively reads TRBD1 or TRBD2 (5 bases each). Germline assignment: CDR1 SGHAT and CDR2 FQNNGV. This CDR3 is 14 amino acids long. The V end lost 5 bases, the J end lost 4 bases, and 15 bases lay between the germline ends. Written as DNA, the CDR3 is TGTGCCAGCAGCCCCCCGGGACCGATTTACGAGCAGTACTTC. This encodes CASSPPGPIYEQYF.

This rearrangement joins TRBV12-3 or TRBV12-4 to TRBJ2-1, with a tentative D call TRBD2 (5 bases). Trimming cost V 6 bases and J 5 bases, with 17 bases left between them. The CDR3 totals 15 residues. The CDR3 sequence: CASSRLPISHNEQFF. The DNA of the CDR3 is TGTGCCAGCAGCAGACTACCAATTTCCCACAATGAGCAGTTCTTC.

CDR3 sequence: CASSYSGLDNEKLFF. The CDR3 DNA reads as TGTGCCAGCAGTTACTCAGGACTGGATAATGAAAAACTGTTTTTT. This chain joins TRBV6-6 and TRBJ1-4, with D hard to call. This CDR3 is built from 15 residues. Germline lookup yields CDR1 MNHNY and CDR2 SVGAGI (reference sequence). With 0 bases removed from V and 4 bases from J, the gap between germline ends came to 9 bases.

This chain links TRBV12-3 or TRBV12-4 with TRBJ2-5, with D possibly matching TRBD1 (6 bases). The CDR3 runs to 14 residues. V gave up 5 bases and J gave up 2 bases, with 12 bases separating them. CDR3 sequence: CASSPDSTQETQYF. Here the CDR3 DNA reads TGTGCCAGCAGTCCGGACAGCACACAAGAGACCCAGTACTTC.

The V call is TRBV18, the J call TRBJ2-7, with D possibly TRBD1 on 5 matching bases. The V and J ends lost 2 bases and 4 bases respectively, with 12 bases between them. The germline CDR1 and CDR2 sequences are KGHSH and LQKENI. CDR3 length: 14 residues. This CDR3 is CASSPVRDEYEQYF. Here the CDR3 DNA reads TGTGCCAGCTCACCAGTCAGGGATGAATACGAGCAGTACTTC.

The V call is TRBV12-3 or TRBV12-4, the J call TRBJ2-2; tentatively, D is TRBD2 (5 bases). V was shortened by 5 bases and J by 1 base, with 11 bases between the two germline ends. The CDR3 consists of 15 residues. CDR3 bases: TGTGCCAGCAGTCGGGGTGGGCGGAACACCGGGGAGCTGTTTTTT. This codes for CASSRGGRNTGELFF.

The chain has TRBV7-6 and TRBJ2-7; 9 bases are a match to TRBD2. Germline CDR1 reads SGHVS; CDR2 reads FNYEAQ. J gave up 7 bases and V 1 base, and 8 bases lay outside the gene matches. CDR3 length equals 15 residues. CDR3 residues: CASSLGLAGEGEQYF. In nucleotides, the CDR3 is TGTGCCAGCAGCTTAGGATTAGCGGGAGAGGGTGAGCAGTACTTC.

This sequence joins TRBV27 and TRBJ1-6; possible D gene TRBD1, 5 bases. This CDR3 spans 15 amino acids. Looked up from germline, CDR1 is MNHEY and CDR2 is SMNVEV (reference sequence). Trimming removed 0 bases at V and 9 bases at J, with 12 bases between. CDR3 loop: CASSLSGGLSSPLHF. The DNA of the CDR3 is TGTGCCAGCAGTTTATCGGGGGGTCTGTCTTCACCCCTCCACTTT.

The DNA of the CDR3 is TGCAGCTTGAACCCACAAGAGACCCAGTACTTC. This translates into CSLNPQETQYF. The gene calls are TRBV20-1 and TRBJ2-5; D is unresolved. The CDR3 consists of 11 residues. The germline V gene has CDR1 DFQATT and CDR2 SNEGSKA (reference sequence).

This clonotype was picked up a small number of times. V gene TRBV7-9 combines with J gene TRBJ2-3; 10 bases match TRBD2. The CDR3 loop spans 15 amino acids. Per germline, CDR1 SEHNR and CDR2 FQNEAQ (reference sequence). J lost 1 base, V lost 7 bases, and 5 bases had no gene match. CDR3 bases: TGTGCCAGCACCTCGGGGACTAGCGGCACAGATACGCAGTATTTT. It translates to CASTSGTSGTDTQYF.

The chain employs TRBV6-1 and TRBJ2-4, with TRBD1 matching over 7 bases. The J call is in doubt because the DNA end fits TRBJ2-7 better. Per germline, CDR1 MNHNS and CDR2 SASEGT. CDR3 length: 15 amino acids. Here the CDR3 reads CASSDRDSSIYEQYF. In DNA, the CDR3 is TGTGCCAGCAGTGACCGGGACAGTAGCATTTACGAGCAGTACTTC.

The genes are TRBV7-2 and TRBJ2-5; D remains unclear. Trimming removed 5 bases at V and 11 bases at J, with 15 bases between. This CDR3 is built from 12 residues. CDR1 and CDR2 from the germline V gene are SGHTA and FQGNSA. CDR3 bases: TGTGCCAGCAGCCCCCCCTCAGCATGGCAGTACTTC. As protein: CASSPPSAWQYF.

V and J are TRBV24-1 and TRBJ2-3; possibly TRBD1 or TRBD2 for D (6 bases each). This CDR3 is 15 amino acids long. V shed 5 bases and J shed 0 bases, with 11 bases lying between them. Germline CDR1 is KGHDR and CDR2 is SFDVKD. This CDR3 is CATSGPGASTDTQYF. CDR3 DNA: TGTGCCACCAGTGGCCCGGGGGCAAGCACAGATACGCAGTATTTT.

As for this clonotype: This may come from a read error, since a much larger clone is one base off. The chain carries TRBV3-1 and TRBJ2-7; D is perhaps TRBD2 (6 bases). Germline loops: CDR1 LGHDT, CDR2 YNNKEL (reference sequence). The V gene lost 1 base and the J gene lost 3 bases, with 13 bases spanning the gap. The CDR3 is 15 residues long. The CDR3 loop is CASSQALGSHYEQYF. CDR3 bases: TGTGCCAGCAGCCAAGCACTCGGGAGTCACTACGAGCAGTACTTC.

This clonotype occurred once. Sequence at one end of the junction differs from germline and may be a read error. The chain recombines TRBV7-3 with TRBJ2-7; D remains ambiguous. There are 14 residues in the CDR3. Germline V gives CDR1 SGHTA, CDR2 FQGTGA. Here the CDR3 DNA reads TGTGCCGGCAGCTACGACGGCCACTCCTACGAGCAGTACTTC. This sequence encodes CAGSYDGHSYEQYF.

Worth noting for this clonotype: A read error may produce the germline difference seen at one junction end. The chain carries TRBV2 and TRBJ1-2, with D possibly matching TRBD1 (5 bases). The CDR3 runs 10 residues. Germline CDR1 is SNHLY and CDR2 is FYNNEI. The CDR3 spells CTSWDRGYTF. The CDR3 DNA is TGTACCAGCTGGGACCGTGGCTACACCTTC.

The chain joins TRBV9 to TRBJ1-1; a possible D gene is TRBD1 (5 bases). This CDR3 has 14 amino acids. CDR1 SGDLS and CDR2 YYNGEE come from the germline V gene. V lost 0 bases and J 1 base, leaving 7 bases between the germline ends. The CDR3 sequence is CASSVETENTEAFF. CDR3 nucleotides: TGTGCCAGCAGCGTAGAGACAGAGAACACTGAAGCTTTCTTT.

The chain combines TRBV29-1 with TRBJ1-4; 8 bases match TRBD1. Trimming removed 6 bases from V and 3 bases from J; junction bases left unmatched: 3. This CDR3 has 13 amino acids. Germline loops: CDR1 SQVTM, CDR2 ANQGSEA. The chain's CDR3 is CSVTGVANEKLFF. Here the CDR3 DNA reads TGCAGCGTGACAGGGGTGGCTAATGAAAAACTGTTTTTT.

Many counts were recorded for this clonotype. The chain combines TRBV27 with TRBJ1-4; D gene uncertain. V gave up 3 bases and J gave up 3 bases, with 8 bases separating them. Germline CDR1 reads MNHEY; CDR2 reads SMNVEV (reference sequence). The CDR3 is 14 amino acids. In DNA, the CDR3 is TGTGCCAGCAGTTTCGGGCAGGCTAATGAAAAACTGTTTTTT. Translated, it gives CASSFGQANEKLFF.

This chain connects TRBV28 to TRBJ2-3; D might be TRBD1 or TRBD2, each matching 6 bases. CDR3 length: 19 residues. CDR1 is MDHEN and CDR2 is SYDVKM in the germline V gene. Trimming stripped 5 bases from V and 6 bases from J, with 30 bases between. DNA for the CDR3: TGTGCCAGCAGTCCTGGGTGGATACAGGGACTCCCCGGCGTTGATACGCAGTATTTT. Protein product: CASSPGWIQGLPGVDTQYF. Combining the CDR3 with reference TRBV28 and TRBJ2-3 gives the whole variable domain DVKVTQSSRYLVKRTGEKVFLECVQDMDHENMFWYRQDPGLGLRLIYFSYDVKMKEKGDIPEGYSVSREKKERFSLILESASTNQTSMYLCASSPGWIQGLPGVDTQYFGPGTRLTVL.

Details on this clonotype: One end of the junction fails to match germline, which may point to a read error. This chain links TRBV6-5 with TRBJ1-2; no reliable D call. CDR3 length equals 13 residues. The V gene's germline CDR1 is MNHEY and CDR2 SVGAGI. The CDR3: CASSYSRYYGCTF. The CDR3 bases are TGTGCCAGCAGTTACTCGCGGTACTATGGCTGCACCTTC.

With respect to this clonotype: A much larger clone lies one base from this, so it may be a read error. The CDR3 region is CASRVGQGGYGYTF. For the CDR3, the DNA is TGTGCCAGCAGGGTGGGACAGGGAGGCTATGGCTACACCTTC. The chain links TRBV25-1 to TRBJ1-2; 9 positions agree with TRBD1. The germline V gene has CDR1 MGHDK and CDR2 SYGVNS. The CDR3 is made up of 14 amino acids. V was pared by 6 bases and J by 4 bases, with 6 bases of the junction left unmatched.

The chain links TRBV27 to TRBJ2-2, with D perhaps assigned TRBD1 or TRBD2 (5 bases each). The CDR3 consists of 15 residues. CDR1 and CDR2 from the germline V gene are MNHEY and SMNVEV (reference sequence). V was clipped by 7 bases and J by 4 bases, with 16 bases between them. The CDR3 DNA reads TGTGCCAGCAACCCTACCGGGGCGCGCACCGGGGAGCTGTTTTTT. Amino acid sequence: CASNPTGARTGELFF.

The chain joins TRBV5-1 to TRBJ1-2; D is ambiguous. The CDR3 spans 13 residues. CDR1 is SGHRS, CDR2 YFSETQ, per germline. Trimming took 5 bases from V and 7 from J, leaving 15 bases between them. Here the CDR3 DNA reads TGCGCCAGCAGTTCTCTCCTTGCTGGTGGCTACACCTTC. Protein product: CASSSLLAGGYTF.

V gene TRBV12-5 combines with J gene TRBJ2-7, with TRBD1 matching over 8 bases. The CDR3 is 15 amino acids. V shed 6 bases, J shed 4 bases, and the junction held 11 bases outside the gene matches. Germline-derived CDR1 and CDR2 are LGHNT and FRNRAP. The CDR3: CASGATGGGLYEQYF. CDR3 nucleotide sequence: TGTGCTAGTGGCGCCACAGGGGGTGGATTGTACGAGCAGTACTTC.